The TCR beta chain described here comes from a study of T-cell memory formation after mild COVID-19. This clonotype was counted a few times. Germline V gives CDR1 SGHRS, CDR2 YFSETQ. The CDR3 runs to 15 residues. Trimming took off 0 bases at V and 4 bases at J, with 13 bases between the two ends. TCRdb independently ran MiXCR on the 5' RACE reads; one entry per CDR3 protein. The table lists some 350,000 distinct CDR3 sequences, approximately 12% of them singletons. The chain recombines TRBV5-1 with TRBJ1-2; D possibly corresponds to TRBD1 (6 bases). The receptor was isolated from a young man who had mild COVID-19 (a few samples of this study predate the infection). Cell type and time point are not known. Specimen: PBMCs or a T cell subset sorted from them (not recorded which). DNA for the CDR3: TGCGCCAGCAGCTTGGAGGGCTCACAGGGCTATGGCTACACCTTC. Translating gives CASSLEGSQGYGYTF.